This T cell receptor beta chain came from a study of cytomegalovirus exposure and HLA in healthy donors. PCR employed 60 Vbeta and 13 Jbeta primers. In the authors' workflow: It was a later analysis that counted some 80 million unique TCR beta chains, of which 9 million to 13 million were shared. The method was immunoSEQ multiplex PCR; TCRdb's version includes in-frame clones alone and lacks a portion of them. V and J calls and clone size come straight from that table; D and trimming were deduced from the DNA. The sample has under 200,000 clones; 78% are singletons. Concerning this clone: The antigen remains undetermined.

General study findings and limits: HLA alleles showed associations with 15,000 to 20,000 TCR beta sequences in a later analysis, at a 0.05 false discovery rate. It emerged from a later analysis that several of the most significant clusters appeared to be linked to common viral pathogens. Indistinguishability led to the exclusion of some V segments, TRBV6-2 and TRBV6-3 included.

With V trimmed by 6 bases and J by 2 bases, 17 bases remained unmatched. Germline-derived CDR1 and CDR2 are LNHDA and SQIVND (reference sequence). The CDR3 is made up of 20 amino acids. The receptor was derived from a woman in her 40s in good health and CMV-seronegative. Sequencing was done on a sample of PBMCs. This rearrangement joins TRBV19 to TRBJ2-2; 11 positions match TRBD1. The DNA for the CDR3 is TGTGCCAGTAGGCACCGAACCGGGACAGGGGGTGACTCAAACACCGGGGAGCTGTTTTTT. Protein: CASRHRTGTGGDSNTGELFF.